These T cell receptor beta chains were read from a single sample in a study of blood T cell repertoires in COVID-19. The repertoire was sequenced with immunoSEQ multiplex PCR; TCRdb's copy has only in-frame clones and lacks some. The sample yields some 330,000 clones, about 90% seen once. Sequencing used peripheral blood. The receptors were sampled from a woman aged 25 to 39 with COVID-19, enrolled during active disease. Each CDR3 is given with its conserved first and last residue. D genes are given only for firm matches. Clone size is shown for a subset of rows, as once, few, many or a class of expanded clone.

TGTGCCACCGTCGGACTGTATGGCTACACCTTC	CATVGLYGYTF	TRBV6-5	TRBJ1-2	-	-
TGTGCCAGCAGACCTAAGACAGGGTCCCGAACCTACGAGCAGTACTTC	CASRPKTGSRTYEQYF	TRBV27	TRBJ2-7	-	TRBD1
TGTGCCAGCAGCCAGGGACAGGGGTTAGTGGCTGGTGAAAAACTGTTTTTT	CASSQGQGLVAGEKLFF	TRBV4-2	TRBJ1-4	-	TRBD1
TGTGCCAGCAGGGGGGACAGGTCGAGCAATCAGCCCCAGCATTTT	CASRGDRSSNQPQHF	TRBV6-5	TRBJ1-5	-	TRBD1
TGCAGCGTTGAAGGCGGACAGGGGGCGAATTATGGCTACACCTTC	CSVEGGQGANYGYTF	TRBV29-1	TRBJ1-2	-	TRBD1
TGTGCCTGGAGCCTTGGGACAGGGGAGGGCTATGGCTACACCTTC	CAWSLGTGEGYGYTF	TRBV30	TRBJ1-2	-	TRBD1
TGTGCCAGTACCCACACAGCCGATCAGCCCCAGCATTTT	CASTHTADQPQHF	TRBV19	TRBJ1-5	-	-
TGCGCCAGCAGCGCGGGAGGGAATGAGCAGTTCTTC	CASSAGGNEQFF	TRBV5-1	TRBJ2-1	-	TRBD2
TGTGCCAGCAGCACAGTTGCAACTAATGAAAAACTGTTTTTT	CASSTVATNEKLFF	TRBV6-5	TRBJ1-4	-	-
TGTGCCACCGATGGCTACACCTTC	CATDGYTF	TRBV3-1/TRBV3-2	TRBJ1-2	-	-
TGTGCCAGCAGCTTAGCGCGCGGGGGAGGACCCGGGGAGCTGTTTTTT	CASSLARGGGPGELFF	TRBV7-9	TRBJ2-2	-	TRBD2
TGCGCCAGCAGCTTGGGAGGGGGAGCAGATACGCAGTATTTT	CASSLGGGADTQYF	TRBV5-1	TRBJ2-3	-	-
TGTGCCAGCAGTAGACAGGGGGGCGGCAATCAGCCCCAGCATTTT	CASSRQGGGNQPQHF	TRBV2	TRBJ1-5	-	TRBD1
TGTGCCAGCAGCTTCGCAGGGGACGGCTCCTACGAGCAGTACTTC	CASSFAGDGSYEQYF	TRBV5-4	TRBJ2-7	-	-
TGTGCCAGCAGACCCATTTTAGGGGAAGGATATGGCTACACCTTC	CASRPILGEGYGYTF	TRBV27	TRBJ1-2	-	-
TGTGCAAGTTCAGGACAGTTCCCCTCTAATGAGCAGTTCTTC	CASSGQFPSNEQFF	TRBV5-4	TRBJ2-1	-	-
TGTGCCAGCAGCCCGGGACACCGCCTCTACGAGCAGTACTTC	CASSPGHRLYEQYF	TRBV7-9	TRBJ2-7	-	-
TGTGCCAGTAGAATAACTCCTAGCGGGGGGGCCCAGTACTTC	CASRITPSGGAQYF	TRBV19	TRBJ2-5	-	TRBD2
TGTGCCAGCAGCTTAGCGGGCAGGGTGTCTGAGCCCCAGCATTTT	CASSLAGRVSEPQHF	TRBV7-2	TRBJ1-5	-	-
TGTGCCAGCAGCTTAGCGTTCGGTGGGCAGCAGTATTTT	CASSLAFGGQQYF	TRBV7-6	TRBJ2-3	-	-
TGCGCCAGCAGCCAAAGACCCGGGACAGGGGATGGCTACACCTTC	CASSQRPGTGDGYTF	TRBV4-3	TRBJ1-2	-	TRBD1
TGCGCCAGCAAAGCGAGGGAGAACACTGAAGCTTTCTTT	CASKARENTEAFF	TRBV10-1	TRBJ1-1	-	-
TGCAGCGTGAAAAACAGGGTCGGGGTGAACTATGGCTACACCTTC	CSVKNRVGVNYGYTF	TRBV29-1	TRBJ1-2	-	-
TGTGCCAGCACGGTGTCTACTCAGCCCCAGCATTTT	CASTVSTQPQHF	TRBV28	TRBJ1-5	-	-
TGTGCCAGCAGTTCCCGGACAGGCTACAATGAGCAGTTCTTC	CASSSRTGYNEQFF	TRBV6-2/TRBV6-3	TRBJ2-1	-	TRBD1
TGTGCCAGCAGCTTAGCGGCGTTGAACAATGAGCAGTTCTTC	CASSLAALNNEQFF	TRBV5-4	TRBJ2-1	-	-
TGTGCCAGCAGTGACCAGAATGGCGGCCGTGCCCAGCATTTT	CASSDQNGGRAQHF	TRBV2	TRBJ1-5	-	-
TGTGCCAGCAGTGAGGGGGCTAATAGCAATCAGCCCCAGCATTTT	CASSEGANSNQPQHF	TRBV6-1	TRBJ1-5	-	-
TGTGCCATCAGTGAGTCGGGACACGCGAACACTGAAGCTTTCTTT	CAISESGHANTEAFF	TRBV10-3	TRBJ1-1	few	-
TGTGCCAGCAGCCCGACCGGAGGCTATGGCTACACCTTC	CASSPTGGYGYTF	TRBV2	TRBJ1-2	-	-
TGTGCCAGCAGTTCATGGGAACGGGGGATTGAAGCTTTCTTT	CASSSWERGIEAFF	TRBV27	TRBJ1-1	-	-
TGCGCCAGCAGCCTACCGAACAGGGGGTCCTACAATGAGCAGTTCTTC	CASSLPNRGSYNEQFF	TRBV4-1	TRBJ2-1	-	TRBD1
TGCGCCAGCTCAGGGATGAACACTGAAGCTTTCTTT	CASSGMNTEAFF	TRBV5-1	TRBJ1-1	-	-
TGTGCCAGCAGTTCCCGAGGTCAGCCCCAGCATTTT	CASSSRGQPQHF	TRBV28	TRBJ1-5	once	-
TGTGCCAGCAGCGTAGGCGGGGGGCCTCGCGGGACCCAGTACTTC	CASSVGGGPRGTQYF	TRBV9	TRBJ2-5	-	TRBD2
TGCGCCACAGGCCAGGGGGGTAGCACTGAAGCTTTCTTT	CATGQGGSTEAFF	TRBV10-2	TRBJ1-1	-	TRBD1
TGTGCCAGCAGCCCCTCTCGGACAGAAGGCTACACCTTC	CASSPSRTEGYTF	TRBV3-1/TRBV3-2	TRBJ1-2	-	-
TGTGCCAGCAGCTTAGGTGGAGGGAACACTGAAGCTTTCTTT	CASSLGGGNTEAFF	TRBV7-9	TRBJ1-1	-	-
TGTGCCAGCAGTTTGGACAGGGTGGCTGAAGCTTTCTTT	CASSLDRVAEAFF	TRBV7-2	TRBJ1-1	-	TRBD1
TGTGCCAGTAGTATTTGGGGACAGGGCACCTACAATGAGCAGTTCTTC	CASSIWGQGTYNEQFF	TRBV19	TRBJ2-1	-	TRBD1
TGTGCCAGCAGTCTGACACTAAATAGGGACAGGGATGGCTACACCTTC	CASSLTLNRDRDGYTF	TRBV27	TRBJ1-2	-	TRBD1
TGTGCCAGCAGCCAATCGGGACTCTCCCGGAATAGTGGCTACACCTTC	CASSQSGLSRNSGYTF	TRBV16	TRBJ1-2	-	-
TGTGCCAGCAGCTTAGTAGGGGCCAGGTCCTATAATTCACCCCTCCACTTT	CASSLVGARSYNSPLHF	TRBV7-9	TRBJ1-6	once	-
TGTGCCAGCAGCCCCCTTGGGGCCAACGTCCTGACTTTC	CASSPLGANVLTF	TRBV27	TRBJ2-6	-	-
TGTGCCACCAGCAGCGACACAGGGGGCTTCGAGGAGACCCAGTACTTC	CATSSDTGGFEETQYF	TRBV15	TRBJ2-5	many	TRBD1
TGTGCCAGCAGCTTAGCCCGACAGGGTGGGTCGTCGGATACGCAGTATTTT	CASSLARQGGSSDTQYF	TRBV7-9	TRBJ2-3	-	TRBD1
TGTGCCAGCAGCCTGGGACACTCCTACGAGCAGTACTTC	CASSLGHSYEQYF	TRBV27	TRBJ2-7	-	-
TGCGCCAGCAGCTTGGGCGGGACAGGGCCTAATGAAAAACTGTTTTTT	CASSLGGTGPNEKLFF	TRBV5-1	TRBJ1-4	-	TRBD1
TGTGCCAGCAGCCCTAGCGCCACCATACACAATGAGCAGTTCTTC	CASSPSATIHNEQFF	TRBV7-2	TRBJ2-1	-	-
TGTGCCAGCAGTTTAGCACAGTCCTACAATGAGCAGTTCTTC	CASSLAQSYNEQFF	TRBV28	TRBJ2-1	-	-
TGTGCCAGCAGCCCCCTCACGCAGGGGTACAATGAGCAGTTCTTC	CASSPLTQGYNEQFF	TRBV4-2	TRBJ2-1	-	-
TGTGCCAGCAGCCACAGTCGGGGGGCGCGCACTGAAGCTTTCTTT	CASSHSRGARTEAFF	TRBV7-9	TRBJ1-1	once	-
TGTGCCAGCAGCAGGACAGGGATCTCTGAAGCTTTCTTT	CASSRTGISEAFF	TRBV5-6	TRBJ1-1	-	TRBD1
TGTGCCAGCAGCCAGAGCGGGGGCTCAAACAATGAGCAGTTCTTC	CASSQSGGSNNEQFF	TRBV9	TRBJ2-1	-	TRBD2
TGTGCCAGTAGTATTGGGCAGGGCCGGGAAAAACTGTTTTTT	CASSIGQGREKLFF	TRBV19	TRBJ1-4	once	-
TGTGCCAGCAGTCTAGCGGCCACAGATACGCAGTATTTT	CASSLAATDTQYF	TRBV2	TRBJ2-3	-	TRBD2
TGTGCCAGCAGTGAAGGGGTCGACACCGGGGAGCTGTTTTTT	CASSEGVDTGELFF	TRBV27	TRBJ2-2	-	-
TGCGCCAGCAGCCAAGACGGTGCGGAAAAACTGTTTTTT	CASSQDGAEKLFF	TRBV4-3	TRBJ1-4	-	-
TGTGCCAGCAGCCACCCCAGGGCACCCTACGAGCAGTACTTC	CASSHPRAPYEQYF	TRBV3-1/TRBV3-2	TRBJ2-7	-	-